The 24 T cell receptor beta chains reported below all come from one sample, sequenced in a study of blood T cell repertoires in COVID-19. Clones were sequenced by immunoSEQ multiplex PCR, and TCRdb holds only the in-frame ones, with some missing. Counted here are approximately 300,000 clones, over 75% occurring once; the ten biggest clones make up about 10%. The specimen sequenced was PBMCs or T cells enriched from blood (not recorded which). Receptors were obtained from a woman younger than 30 who had recovered from COVID-19.

As DNA, the CDR3 is TGTGCCAGCAGCGCTGAGTGGAGCTCCTACAATGAGCAGTTCTTC. It specifies CASSAEWSSYNEQFF. The chain joins TRBV3-1 (or the pseudogene TRBV3-2) to TRBJ2-1; D gene unclear. Deletions cut 5 bases from V and 0 bases from J, with 11 bases between. From germline, CDR1 is LGHDT and CDR2 YNNKEL (reference sequence). This CDR3 has 15 residues.

This chain uses TRBV5-1 with TRBJ1-2; the D is unclear. Per the germline V gene, CDR1 is SGHRS and CDR2 is YFSETQ. The CDR3 loop spans 14 amino acids. V was clipped by 3 bases and J by 2 bases, with 11 bases between them. The CDR3 sequence is CASSYGGLNYGYTF. CDR3 nucleotides: TGCGCCAGCAGCTACGGAGGCCTCAACTATGGCTACACCTTC.

This clone was picked up one time. This chain links TRBV2 with TRBJ2-7; TRBD1 aligns across 7 bases. J gave up 4 bases and V 6 bases, and 9 bases lay outside the gene matches. In germline, CDR1 is SNHLY, CDR2 FYNNEI. This CDR3 is built from 14 residues. CDR3 nucleotides: TGTGCCAGCAGGAATTGGGACAGTAGTTACGAGCAGTACTTC. It yields the protein CASRNWDSSYEQYF.

CDR3 residues: CASRKTGVSGELFF. As DNA, the CDR3 is TGTGCCAGCAGAAAAACAGGGGTGAGCGGGGAGCTGTTTTTT. This sequence joins TRBV7-9 and TRBJ2-2; 7 nucleotides match TRBD1. There are 14 residues in the CDR3. J gave up 7 bases and V 6 bases, and 8 bases lay outside the gene matches. Germline V gene sequence: CDR1 SEHNR, CDR2 FQNEAQ (reference sequence).

V and J are TRBV29-1 and TRBJ1-1; D is unresolved. The CDR3 runs 13 residues. V was cut by 3 bases and J by 3 bases, with 11 bases left in between. Germline V CDR1 and CDR2: SQVTM, ANQGSEA. The CDR3: CSVEQVVDTEAFF. The CDR3 nucleotides read TGCAGCGTTGAGCAGGTTGTGGACACTGAAGCTTTCTTT. The whole variable domain, remainder taken from reference TRBV29-1 and TRBJ1-1, is SAVISQKPSRDICQRGTSLTIQCQVDSQVTMMFWYRQQPGQSLTLIATANQGSEATYESGFVIDKFPISRPNLTFSTLTVSNMSPEDSSIYLCSVEQVVDTEAFFGQGTRLTVV.

The V call is TRBV3-1 (or the pseudogene TRBV3-2), the J call TRBJ2-3; 8 nucleotides line up with TRBD2. The CDR3 sequence is 14 residues long. J lost 6 bases, V lost 0 bases, and 2 bases had no gene match. Germline CDR1 reads LGHDT; CDR2 reads YNNKEL (reference sequence). The CDR3 protein is CASSQEAGADTQYF. CDR3 bases: TGTGCCAGCAGCCAAGAAGCGGGGGCGGATACGCAGTATTTT.

The chain couples TRBV29-1 to TRBJ1-1; maybe TRBD1 (6 bases). CDR3 length: 13 residues. Germline assignment: CDR1 SQVTM and CDR2 ANQGSEA. The V end lost 3 bases, the J end lost 3 bases, and 11 bases lay between the germline ends. The DNA for the CDR3 is TGCAGCGTTGAGGAGTCAGGGGACACTGAAGCTTTCTTT. Translating gives CSVEESGDTEAFF.

The V gene is TRBV19, the J gene TRBJ2-1; 8 bases align to TRBD2. Per germline, CDR1 LNHDA and CDR2 SQIVND (reference sequence). Losses at the gene ends were 1 base for V and 4 bases for J; bases not matched to a gene: 12. The CDR3 sequence is 18 residues long. CDR3 loop: CASSIAFSGIRIYNEQFF. Written as DNA, the CDR3 is TGTGCCAGTAGTATAGCCTTTAGCGGGATCCGCATTTACAATGAGCAGTTCTTC.

This clone was observed a single time. In the same sample, other DNA sequences code for this CDR3. In DNA, the CDR3 is TGTGCCACCAGGCAGGGGGCCGGCACTGAAGCTTTCTTT. Its translation is CATRQGAGTEAFF. This rearrangement joins TRBV24-1 to TRBJ1-1; 8 nucleotides match TRBD1. J was trimmed by 4 bases and V by 7 bases; bases with no gene match: 4. The CDR3 loop spans 13 amino acids. CDR1 and CDR2 (germline): KGHDR, SFDVKD.

The gene calls are TRBV7-9 and TRBJ1-2; 8 bases agree with TRBD1. J gave up 8 bases and V 7 bases, and 15 bases lay outside the gene matches. Per the germline V gene, CDR1 is SEHNR and CDR2 is FQNEAQ (reference sequence). The CDR3 spans 15 residues. The CDR3 DNA reads as TGTGCCAGCACCTTTGGAGGCCTGGACAGGGACGGCTACACCTTC. As protein: CASTFGGLDRDGYTF. Together with reference TRBV7-9 and TRBJ1-2, the CDR3 gives the full variable domain: DTGVSQNPRHKITKRGQNVTFRCDPISEHNRLYWYRQTLGQGPEFLTYFQNEAQLEKSRLLSDRFSAERPKGSFSTLEIQRTEQGDSAMYLCASTFGGLDRDGYTFGSGTRLTVV.

This sequence joins TRBV12-3 or TRBV12-4 and TRBJ2-2, with D maybe TRBD1 (6 bases). V lost 6 bases, J lost 6 bases, and 8 bases lay in between. CDR3 size: 12 residues. This chain's CDR3 is CASSTGSGELFF. The CDR3 nucleotides are TGTGCCAGCAGCACAGGGTCCGGGGAGCTGTTTTTT.

The chain combines TRBV10-2 with TRBJ1-2, with D maybe TRBD1 (5 bases). Looked up from germline, CDR1 is WSHSY and CDR2 is SAAADI. This CDR3 comprises 13 residues. V lost 5 bases to trimming and J lost 4 bases, with 11 bases between them. The CDR3 here is CASSLQGFYGYTF. The DNA for the CDR3 is TGCGCCAGCAGTCTGCAGGGATTCTATGGCTACACCTTC.

The chain combines TRBV3-1 (or the pseudogene TRBV3-2) with TRBJ2-7; no firm D call. Trimming shortened V by 6 bases and J by 6 bases, and 21 bases separated the two germline ends. Germline-derived CDR1 and CDR2 are LGHDT and YNNKEL (reference sequence). The CDR3 sequence is 15 residues long. DNA of the CDR3: TGTGCCAGCAGTCAGTTGGCAGGCTCCTTCGGCGAGCAGTACTTC. Translation gives CASSQLAGSFGEQYF.

V gene TRBV7-8 combines with J gene TRBJ1-4, with TRBD1 matching 8 bases. This CDR3 spans 15 amino acids. J lost 8 bases, V lost 0 bases, and 5 bases had no gene match. Per the germline V gene, CDR1 is SGHVS and CDR2 is FQNEAQ. CDR3 sequence reads: CASSLAGTGGEKLFF. The CDR3 coding sequence is TGTGCCAGCAGCTTAGCGGGGACAGGAGGGGAAAAACTGTTTTTT.

The V and J genes are TRBV19 and TRBJ1-5; TRBD1 is a possible D gene (5 bases). Trimming took off 5 bases at V and 2 bases at J, with 13 bases between the two ends. The CDR3 sequence is 15 residues long. Germline V lookup: CDR1 LNHDA, CDR2 SQIVND (reference sequence). The CDR3 sequence is CASSPQDTGNQPQHF. The CDR3, as DNA: TGTGCCAGTAGTCCCCAGGACACGGGCAATCAGCCCCAGCATTTT.

The J gene is TRBJ2-7, the V gene TRBV3-1 (or the pseudogene TRBV3-2), with D tentatively TRBD2 (6 bases). The germline gives CDR1 LGHDT, CDR2 YNNKEL (reference sequence). V was shortened by 8 bases and J by 5 bases, with 10 bases between the two germline ends. The CDR3 spans 11 residues. The DNA for the CDR3 is TGTGCCAGCCGGGGGATCCACGAGCAGTACTTC. This encodes CASRGIHEQYF.

There are a few counts of this clone. The V and J genes are TRBV5-1 and TRBJ1-6; possibly TRBD1 for D (5 bases). In germline, CDR1 is SGHRS, CDR2 YFSETQ. V was trimmed by 4 bases and J by 0 bases, leaving 11 bases between them. This CDR3 spans 16 amino acids. CDR3 nucleotide sequence: TGCGCCAGCAGCCGGAGGGACGCCTCCTATAATTCACCCCTCCACTTT. Translation: CASSRRDASYNSPLHF.

The chain couples TRBV14 to TRBJ2-3; tentative D call: TRBD1 (6 bases). The germline V gene has CDR1 SGHDN and CDR2 FVKESK. This CDR3 is 14 amino acids long. Between the trimmed V and J ends, which lost 1 base and 3 bases, there was a span of 8 bases. For the CDR3, the DNA is TGTGCCAGCAGCCAAGGAACAGGGACAGATACGCAGTATTTT. This gives the protein CASSQGTGTDTQYF.

The CDR3 sequence: CASSPLPNLETFYEQYF. The CDR3 DNA is TGTGCCAGCAGCCCCCTTCCCAATTTGGAGACCTTCTACGAGCAGTACTTC. The chain links TRBV3-1 (or the pseudogene TRBV3-2) to TRBJ2-7; unclear D gene. The V end was cut by 4 bases, the J end by 3 bases, with 22 bases between. Germline V CDR1 and CDR2: LGHDT, YNNKEL (reference sequence). The CDR3 length is 17 residues.

This sequence joins TRBV30 and TRBJ1-5, with a tentative D call TRBD1 (5 bases). The CDR3 totals 17 residues. From germline, CDR1 is GTSNPN and CDR2 SVGIG (reference sequence). Trimming removed 1 base at V and 2 bases at J, with 18 bases between. The CDR3 DNA follows: TGTGCCTGGAGTGGGAAGCAGGGAGCGGGGGGCAATCAGCCCCAGCATTTT. Translating gives CAWSGKQGAGGNQPQHF.

This clone has a handful of counts. V gene TRBV7-9 combines with J gene TRBJ2-3; 7 bases fit TRBD2. Germline assignment: CDR1 SEHNR and CDR2 FQNEAQ (reference sequence). V dropped 5 bases and J dropped 0; count of bases not matched to a gene: 5. This CDR3 has 15 residues. The CDR3 loop reads CASSTDGGSTDTQYF. The DNA of the CDR3 is TGTGCCAGCAGCACCGACGGGGGGAGCACAGATACGCAGTATTTT.

This clone turned up a few times. CDR3 protein: CASTTGSYGYTF. The CDR3 DNA reads as TGTGCCAGCACCACAGGTTCCTATGGCTACACCTTC. This chain uses TRBV28 with TRBJ1-2; tentative D call: TRBD1 (5 bases). The CDR3 has 12 residues. V shed 7 bases and J shed 4 bases, with 10 bases lying between them. The germline gives CDR1 MDHEN, CDR2 SYDVKM.

The rearrangement links TRBV2 to TRBJ1-5; D ambiguous. The germline V and J ends were trimmed by 3 bases and 1 base, with 10 bases remaining between them. The CDR3 has 15 amino acids. The germline V gene encodes CDR1 SNHLY and CDR2 FYNNEI. This CDR3 reads CASSDPGVSNQPQHF. CDR3 DNA: TGTGCCAGCAGTGACCCGGGAGTGAGCAATCAGCCCCAGCATTTT.

The chain links TRBV5-1 to TRBJ1-1, with 11 nucleotides matching TRBD1. Germline lookup yields CDR1 SGHRS and CDR2 YFSETQ. The CDR3 runs 15 residues. V lost 5 bases, J lost 4 bases, and 7 bases stayed unmatched. CDR3 residues: CASSPGQGAPTEAFF. The CDR3 DNA reads TGCGCCAGCAGTCCAGGACAGGGGGCTCCCACTGAAGCTTTCTTT.